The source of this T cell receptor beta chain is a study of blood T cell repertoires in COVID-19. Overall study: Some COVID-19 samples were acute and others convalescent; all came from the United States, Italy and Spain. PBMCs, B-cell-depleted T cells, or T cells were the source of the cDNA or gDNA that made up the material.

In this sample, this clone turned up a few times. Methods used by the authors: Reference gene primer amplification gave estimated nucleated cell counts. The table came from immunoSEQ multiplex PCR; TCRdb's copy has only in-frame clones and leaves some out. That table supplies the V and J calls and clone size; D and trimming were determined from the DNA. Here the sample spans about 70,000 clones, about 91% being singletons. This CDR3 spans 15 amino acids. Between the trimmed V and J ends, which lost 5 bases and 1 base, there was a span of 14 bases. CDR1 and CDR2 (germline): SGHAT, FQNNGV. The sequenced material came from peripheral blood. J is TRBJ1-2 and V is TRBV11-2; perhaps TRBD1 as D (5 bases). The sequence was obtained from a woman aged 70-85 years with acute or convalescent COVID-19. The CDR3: CASSQIPRDNYGYTF. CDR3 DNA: TGTGCCAGCAGCCAAATCCCCAGGGATAACTATGGCTACACCTTC.